The sequence of this T cell receptor beta chain was determined in a study of blood T cell repertoires in COVID-19. Study background: Acute-phase and convalescent COVID-19 samples originated in the United States, Italy and Spain. Sources were T cells, B-cell-depleted T cells, or PBMCs; the material itself was cDNA or gDNA.

Original handling: Counts of nucleated cells, estimated from reference gene primer amplification, were obtained. The repertoire was sequenced with immunoSEQ multiplex PCR; TCRdb's copy has only in-frame clones and lacks some. The V and J calls and clone size come from that table; D and trimming were worked out from the DNA. The repertoire consists of roughly 380,000 clones, with roughly 89% occurring once and the leading ten covering around 4%. Trimming removed 3 bases from V and 2 bases from J; junction bases left unmatched: 8. This CDR3 spans 17 amino acids. Germline V lookup: CDR1 MGHRA, CDR2 YSYEKL. Seattle's cohort entered during active infection and was followed longitudinally.

This TCR came from a woman between 55 and 75 years old with COVID-19, enrolled during active disease. Material for sequencing was peripheral blood. V is TRBV4-1 and J is TRBJ2-2, with 8 bases lining up with TRBD2. CDR3 sequence reads: CASSQGRRGANTGELFF. The DNA of the CDR3 is TGCGCCAGCAGCCAGGGGAGGCGGGGGGCAAACACCGGGGAGCTGTTTTTT.